One sample yielded the 26 T cell receptor beta chains listed below, sequenced in a study of blood T cell repertoires in COVID-19 (dated by TCRdb to 2020 to 2022). Library prep was done by the immunoSEQ multiplex PCR assay. The immuneACCESS repertoire file appears here via TCRdb, limited to in-frame rearrangements. These files lack a portion of the clones; in checked studies, under half of the deficit traces to unresolved V genes, and the cause of the others is not known. Present in this sample are roughly 220,000 clones, around 84% of which were seen just once. Roughly 1.4% of the sample comes from the top ten. Specimen: peripheral blood. The receptors were gathered from a woman between 35 and 50 years old who had recovered from COVID-19.

A few counts support this clone. DNA for the CDR3: TGTGCCAGCAGTTACTGGGACAGGGACCAAGAGACCCAGTACTTC. Encoded protein: CASSYWDRDQETQYF. The chain is built from TRBV6-2 or TRBV6-3 and TRBJ2-5; the match to TRBD1 covers 9 bases. Per germline, CDR1 MNHEY and CDR2 SVGEGT. CDR3 length: 15 residues. With 1 base clipped from V and 0 bases from J, the junction kept 0 bases outside the gene matches.

This sequence joins TRBV19 and TRBJ1-3; no reliable D call. Trimming shortened V by 4 bases and J by 0 bases, and 7 bases separated the two germline ends. CDR3 length: 14 residues. Per the germline V gene, CDR1 is LNHDA and CDR2 is SQIVND (reference sequence). Here the CDR3 reads CASSKQDSGNTIYF. The DNA for the CDR3 is TGTGCCAGTAGTAAGCAGGACTCTGGAAACACCATATATTTT.

V gene TRBV11-3 combines with J gene TRBJ1-6; 9 bases map to TRBD1. The V and J ends lost 8 bases and 9 bases, in that order; junction bases with no gene match: 11. This CDR3 is 15 amino acids long. Germline V gene lookup returns CDR1 SGHNT and CDR2 YENEEA. For the CDR3, the DNA is TGTGCCAGCGGGGGCGGAGGGACAGGGCCTTCACCCCTCCACTTT. Protein sequence: CASGGGGTGPSPLHF.

V gene TRBV5-4 combines with J gene TRBJ2-2; 7 bases agree with TRBD1. This CDR3 contains 14 residues. Germline loops: CDR1 SGHNT, CDR2 YYREEE (reference sequence). V was clipped by 4 bases and J by 4 bases; unmatched bases: 4. The CDR3 bases are TGTGCCAGCAGCGTAGCAGGGGGCACCGGGGAGCTGTTTTTT. This gives the protein CASSVAGGTGELFF.

The J gene is TRBJ2-5, the V gene TRBV12-5; 10 bases are a match to TRBD2. V shed 5 bases and J 3 bases; nucleotides not matched to a gene: 0. Germline V gene data show CDR1 as LGHNT and CDR2 as FRNRAP. This CDR3 is built from 13 residues. This chain's CDR3 is CASGLAGEETQYF. DNA for the CDR3: TGTGCTAGTGGTCTAGCGGGGGAAGAGACCCAGTACTTC.

The chain couples TRBV27 to TRBJ1-1; 9 bases are shared with TRBD1. J was trimmed by 4 bases and V by 5 bases; bases with no gene match: 8. The CDR3 sequence is 15 residues long. From germline, CDR1 is MNHEY and CDR2 SMNVEV (reference sequence). The CDR3 loop is CASSRGDREITEAFF. CDR3 DNA sequence: TGTGCCAGCAGTCGGGGGGACAGGGAAATCACTGAAGCTTTCTTT.

The V call is TRBV30, the J call TRBJ2-7; perhaps TRBD1 as D (5 bases). Trimming removed 5 bases at V and 0 bases at J, with 14 bases between. This CDR3 is built from 14 residues. Germline-derived CDR1 and CDR2 are GTSNPN and SVGIG (reference sequence). The CDR3 reads CAWSDRTSSYEQYF. The CDR3 DNA reads as TGTGCCTGGTCGGACCGGACAAGCTCCTACGAGCAGTACTTC.

This clone was detected only a few times. This chain links TRBV2 with TRBJ1-5, with a weak D call TRBD1 (5 bases). Trimming stripped 4 bases from V and 0 bases from J, with 7 bases between. The CDR3 is 14 residues long. Germline CDR1 SNHLY, CDR2 FYNNEI. CDR3 DNA sequence: TGTGCCAGCAGTGGGACAAATAGCAATCAGCCCCAGCATTTT. It specifies CASSGTNSNQPQHF. Filled out from reference TRBV2 and TRBJ1-5, the complete variable domain reads EPEVTQTPSHQVTQMGQEVILRCVPISNHLYFYWYRQILGQKVEFLVSFYNNEISEKSEIFDDQFSVERPDGSNFTLKIRSTKLEDSAMYFCASSGTNSNQPQHFGDGTRLSIL.

This chain connects TRBV4-3 to TRBJ1-2; TRBD1 matches 7 bases. The CDR3 spans 15 residues. Unmatched junction bases numbered 5, after V lost 4 bases and J lost 0 bases. CDR1 and CDR2 (germline): LGHNA, YSLEER. The CDR3 DNA is TGCGCCAGCAGCCCAGGGACAGCCGCTAACTATGGCTACACCTTC. It codes for CASSPGTAANYGYTF.

This chain uses TRBV10-3 with TRBJ1-2; 7 positions agree with TRBD1. Trimming cost V 4 bases and J 8 bases; bases outside gene matches: 7. The CDR3 spans 13 residues. Germline CDR1 and CDR2: ENHRY and SYGVKD. The CDR3 reads CAISGQGMTGYTF. The CDR3 DNA reads as TGTGCCATCAGTGGACAGGGTATGACAGGCTACACCTTC.

This chain's CDR3 is CASSYRLGALTEAFF. CDR3 nucleotide sequence: TGTGCCAGCAGTTACCGGCTGGGGGCCCTCACTGAAGCTTTCTTT. This chain connects TRBV6-5 to TRBJ1-1; a weak D match, TRBD1 (6 bases). The CDR3 runs 15 residues. Germline-derived CDR1 and CDR2 are MNHEY and SVGAGI. Trimming shortened V by 2 bases and J by 4 bases, and 14 bases separated the two germline ends.

This chain joins TRBV6-5 and TRBJ1-1; D remains ambiguous. CDR3 size: 11 residues. Trimming took 2 bases from V and 4 from J, leaving 2 bases between them. Germline V gives CDR1 MNHEY, CDR2 SVGAGI. CDR3: CASSYRTEAFF. The CDR3 DNA reads TGTGCCAGCAGTTACCGCACTGAAGCTTTCTTT.

This rearrangement joins TRBV19 to TRBJ2-7; the match to TRBD2 covers 12 bases. Trimming at V came to 8 bases and at J to 3 bases, leaving 5 bases not matched to a gene. The length of the CDR3 is 14 residues. Germline CDR1 and CDR2: LNHDA and SQIVND (reference sequence). In DNA form, the CDR3 reads TGTGCCAGTCGAAAGACTAGCGGGAGCTACGAGCAGTACTTC. It specifies CASRKTSGSYEQYF.

The chain couples TRBV3-1 (or the pseudogene TRBV3-2) to TRBJ2-5; D is perhaps TRBD2 (5 bases). V lost 0 bases, J lost 5 bases, and 16 bases lay in between. The length of the CDR3 is 16 residues. Germline lookup yields CDR1 LGHDT and CDR2 YNNKEL (reference sequence). DNA of the CDR3: TGTGCCAGCAGCCAAGATTTCGCTAGCCGGCGGGAGACCCAGTACTTC. Its protein product is CASSQDFASRRETQYF.

Only a few counts were recorded for this clone. V and J are TRBV4-1 and TRBJ1-6; D is unclear. The germline gives CDR1 MGHRA, CDR2 YSYEKL. The CDR3 is made up of 17 amino acids. Between the trimmed V and J ends, which lost 0 bases and 4 bases, there was a span of 13 bases. CDR3 in DNA: TGCGCCAGCAGCCAAGAAATCTCGGGAGGGTATAATTCACCCCTCCACTTT. Protein sequence: CASSQEISGGYNSPLHF.

This clone showed up many times. This rearrangement joins TRBV2 to TRBJ2-3, with a possible D match to TRBD2 (5 bases). Germline V gene lookup returns CDR1 SNHLY and CDR2 FYNNEI. The CDR3 runs to 13 residues. Between the trimmed V and J ends, which lost 10 bases and 2 bases, there was a span of 13 bases. CDR3 sequence reads: CATSPGNTDTQYF. The CDR3, as DNA: TGTGCCACTTCGCCGGGAAACACAGATACGCAGTATTTT.

The chain combines TRBV3-1 (or the pseudogene TRBV3-2) with TRBJ1-1; D is unclear. Germline loops: CDR1 LGHDT, CDR2 YNNKEL (reference sequence). The CDR3 consists of 12 residues. The V end lost 8 bases, the J end lost 5 bases, and 12 bases lay between the germline ends. CDR3 DNA sequence: TGTGCCAGCTCGCGGGGAGGTACTGAAGCTTTCTTT. It translates to CASSRGGTEAFF.

The chain combines TRBV7-6 with TRBJ1-1, with TRBD1 matching over 11 bases. V lost 3 bases to trimming and J lost 2 bases; unmatched junction nucleotides: 20. Germline V gene lookup returns CDR1 SGHVS and CDR2 FNYEAQ. The CDR3 is made up of 21 amino acids. For the CDR3, the DNA is TGTGCCAGCAGCTTTCTAAGTAGGACAGGGGGCCAATCTAATATTAACACTGAAGCTTTCTTT. Its translation is CASSFLSRTGGQSNINTEAFF.

The chain is built from TRBV4-3 and TRBJ2-5; TRBD2 is a possible D gene (6 bases). The CDR3 is 16 amino acids. The germline V and J ends were trimmed by 1 base and 5 bases, with 17 bases remaining between them. Germline loops: CDR1 LGHNA, CDR2 YSLEER. CDR3 protein: CASSQGVMSGRETQYF. The CDR3 bases are TGCGCCAGCAGCCAAGGGGTCATGTCGGGGAGGGAGACCCAGTACTTC.

This sequence joins TRBV3-1 (or the pseudogene TRBV3-2) and TRBJ1-1, with D uncertain. V was clipped by 8 bases and J by 5 bases, with 21 bases between them. The CDR3 contains 15 residues. The germline V gene has CDR1 LGHDT and CDR2 YNNKEL (reference sequence). The CDR3, as DNA: TGTGCCAGCGAAATCTCCGCGGGTTCGCGTACTGAAGCTTTCTTT. It encodes CASEISAGSRTEAFF.

This clone was counted ten times or more. This rearrangement joins TRBV30 to TRBJ1-1; D gene unclear. Germline loops: CDR1 GTSNPN, CDR2 SVGIG (reference sequence). This CDR3 has 12 amino acids. Trimming removed 2 bases from V and 1 base from J, with 5 bases in between. The CDR3: CAWSNGNTEAFF. DNA for the CDR3: TGTGCCTGGAGTAACGGGAACACTGAAGCTTTCTTT.

This chain's CDR3 is CASSLLRDEQYF. The CDR3 DNA follows: TGTGCCAGCAGTTTATTGCGGGACGAGCAGTACTTC. This rearrangement joins TRBV28 to TRBJ2-7; tentative D call: TRBD2 (5 bases). The CDR3 totals 12 residues. Germline assignment: CDR1 MDHEN and CDR2 SYDVKM. V gave up 1 base and J gave up 5 bases, with 6 bases separating them.

The rearrangement joins TRBV2 to TRBJ2-2; TRBD2 is a possible D gene (5 bases). V lost 6 bases, J lost 2 bases, and 10 bases lay in between. This CDR3 contains 14 residues. CDR1 and CDR2 from the germline V gene are SNHLY and FYNNEI. The CDR3: CASSLDYNTGELFF. In nucleotides, the CDR3 is TGTGCCAGCAGCTTAGACTACAACACCGGGGAGCTGTTTTTT.

The chain joins TRBV7-3 to TRBJ2-1, with a possible D match to TRBD1 (6 bases). Germline loops: CDR1 SGHTA, CDR2 FQGTGA. The CDR3 sequence is 13 residues long. V was trimmed by 4 bases and J by 6 bases, leaving 10 bases between them. CDR3 sequence: CASSYLQGNEQFF. DNA of the CDR3: TGTGCCAGCAGCTACTTACAGGGCAATGAGCAGTTCTTC.

The chain joins TRBV18 to TRBJ2-7, with a weak D call TRBD2 (5 bases). V was trimmed by 4 bases and J by 5 bases, leaving 9 bases between them. CDR3 size: 12 residues. Germline-derived CDR1 and CDR2 are KGHSH and LQKENI. CDR3 residues: CASSLIGDEQYF. The CDR3 DNA is TGTGCCAGCTCACTGATCGGGGACGAGCAGTACTTC.

The chain is built from TRBV12-3 or TRBV12-4 and TRBJ1-4; the D gene is possibly TRBD1 (6 bases). V was shortened by 8 bases and J by 4 bases, with 11 bases between the two germline ends. The CDR3 totals 13 residues. In DNA form, the CDR3 reads TGTGCCAGCGGGGGCCAACTTAATGAAAAACTGTTTTTT. It specifies CASGGQLNEKLFF.